Listed here is a single TCR beta chain. The target antigen is unknown. These data are taken from a study of cytomegalovirus exposure and HLA in healthy donors. Both 60 Vbeta primers and 13 Jbeta primers went into the PCR. Repertoires were generated with immunoSEQ multiplex PCR, while TCRdb's copy carries only in-frame clones and drops some. The sample lists more than 100,000 clones; approximately 75% were seen once. Germline V gene lookup returns CDR1 MNHEY and CDR2 SVGAGI. The CDR3 has 13 amino acids. Deletions cut 6 bases from V and 4 bases from J, with 9 bases between. Whole-study results and caveats: Cytomegalovirus association was listed for about 170 TCR beta chains. A later analysis found that most CMV-associated TCR beta chains appeared HLA-restricted.

This TCR was sampled from a man aged 50 to 60 in good health and CMV-seropositive. The chain employs TRBV6-5 and TRBJ2-2, with a possible D match to TRBD1 (6 bases). Sequenced sample: PBMCs. As DNA, the CDR3 is TGTGCCAGCAGAAAGGGGGTCACCGGGGAGCTGTTTTTT. Amino acids: CASRKGVTGELFF.